This T cell receptor beta chain is drawn from a study of vaccination effects on CD4 cells after COVID-19. Study-level background: Median timing of post-vaccine samples was 72 days after the second dose.

V was clipped by 5 bases and J by 5 bases; unmatched bases: 11. Germline CDR1 reads SSHAT; CDR2 reads FNYEAQ (reference sequence). This CDR3 is built from 16 residues. Study-wide results and caveats: The study got few convalescent patients and did not collect any early post-infection timepoints. Researchers report that only 1 of 255 vaccine-induced clones in healthy vaccinees cross-reacted with common cold coronaviruses.

The table came from immunoSEQ multiplex PCR; TCRdb's copy has only in-frame clones and leaves some out. Of about 72,000 clones listed, about 80% are singletons. Prior to sequencing, the ViraFEST assay stimulated PBMC with viral peptide pools, which expanded the antigen-specific CD4+ T cells. After around nine days in culture, the CD4+ T cells were isolated. Two doses of either BNT162b2 or mRNA-1273 were given to each participant. IL-2 medium supplanted half the medium on days 3 and 7. Concerning this clone itself: Its antigen remains unidentified.

V gene TRBV7-7 combines with J gene TRBJ2-1, with 8 bases lining up with TRBD2. The TCR sequence derives from a human donor who received a COVID-19 vaccine. The source material was CD4+ T cells from PBMCs cultured with HCoV-229E spike peptides, sampled after COVID-19 vaccination. The CDR3 DNA follows: TGTGCCAGCAGCCATACCCTGGCGGGGGGTGACAATGAGCAGTTCTTC. Translating gives CASSHTLAGGDNEQFF.